The clone carrying this T cell receptor beta chain was recorded at least ten times. Its antigen is undetermined. The sample comes from a study of T cell repertoires in cytomegalovirus infection. Trimming took 0 bases from V and 0 from J, leaving 18 bases between them. CDR3 length: 19 amino acids. Germline CDR1 MNHEY, CDR2 SVGEGT. One entry per CDR3 protein, called by TCRdb with MiXCR from the reads. The data hold about 47,000 distinct CDR3 sequences, with roughly 18% observed a single time. This TCR came from a human donor in good health (CMV status not recorded). Some clones in this sample may be carry-over from other donors' samples. This rearrangement joins TRBV6-2 or TRBV6-3 to TRBJ1-3; a weak D match, TRBD1 (5 bases). Sequenced here: CD8+ T cells from cultured PBMCs, sampled from culture after CMV antigen stimulation. DNA for the CDR3: TGTGCCAGCAGTTACTCGAGAAGCTTACAGGATAACTCTGGAAACACCATATATTTT. Its protein product is CASSYSRSLQDNSGNTIYF.